These T cell receptor beta chains were read from a single sample in a study of shared clonotypes between healthy human individuals. Data came from immunoSEQ multiplex PCR; TCRdb stores just in-frame clones and leaves some out. The profile shows approximately 1.1 million clones, around 82% of them singletons. Sequences were obtained from memory CD4+ T cells from PBMCs. The receptor set was obtained from a man aged 18 to 35 in good health. Some clones in this sample may be carry-over from other donors' samples. The CDR3 runs from the conserved cysteine through the conserved F or W. Each record gives: clone size, V gene, D gene, J gene, CDR3 protein, CDR3 DNA. The D gene is left open where the match is weak. Only some rows state a clone size, as once, few, many or a class for expanded clones.

clone_size: .; v_call: TRBV5-1; d_call: .; j_call: TRBJ2-5; cdr3_aa: CASSERPGALLETQYF; cdr3_nt: TGCGCCAGCAGCGAGAGGCCAGGGGCCCTCCTAGAGACCCAGTACTTC
clone_size: many; v_call: TRBV6-6; d_call: TRBD2; j_call: TRBJ2-2; cdr3_aa: CASSPLREVGELFF; cdr3_nt: TGTGCCAGCAGTCCCTTACGGGAGGTCGGGGAGCTGTTTTTT
clone_size: .; v_call: TRBV7-2; d_call: .; j_call: TRBJ1-5; cdr3_aa: CASSLVSGPRGPQHF; cdr3_nt: TGTGCCAGCAGCTTAGTCTCCGGGCCGCGCGGGCCCCAGCATTTT
clone_size: once; v_call: TRBV29-1; d_call: TRBD1; j_call: TRBJ1-1; cdr3_aa: CSVDDGTGTSEAFF; cdr3_nt: TGCAGCGTTGATGATGGGACAGGGACTTCTGAAGCTTTCTTT
clone_size: .; v_call: TRBV5-4; d_call: TRBD2; j_call: TRBJ2-7; cdr3_aa: CASSLSAGASSEQYF; cdr3_nt: TGTGCCAGCAGCTTATCAGCGGGAGCGTCGTCCGAGCAGTACTTC
clone_size: .; v_call: TRBV6-6; d_call: .; j_call: TRBJ1-2; cdr3_aa: CASSFAGTNYGYTF; cdr3_nt: TGTGCCAGCAGTTTTGCCGGGACTAACTATGGCTACACCTTC
clone_size: .; v_call: TRBV29-1; d_call: .; j_call: TRBJ2-7; cdr3_aa: CSVETRDRYEQYF; cdr3_nt: TGCAGCGTTGAAACAAGGGACCGCTACGAGCAGTACTTC
clone_size: .; v_call: TRBV28; d_call: TRBD2; j_call: TRBJ2-7; cdr3_aa: CASSLSGSGSEQYF; cdr3_nt: TGTGCCAGCAGTTTATCGGGTAGCGGGAGCGAGCAGTACTTC
clone_size: .; v_call: TRBV2; d_call: .; j_call: TRBJ1-4; cdr3_aa: CASSEVRDEKLFF; cdr3_nt: TGTGCCAGCAGTGAAGTCAGGGATGAAAAACTGTTTTTT
clone_size: .; v_call: TRBV5-1; d_call: TRBD1; j_call: TRBJ1-4; cdr3_aa: CASSLQQGQGHEKLFF; cdr3_nt: TGCGCCAGCAGCTTACAACAGGGACAGGGTCATGAAAAACTGTTTTTT
clone_size: .; v_call: TRBV5-1; d_call: .; j_call: TRBJ1-4; cdr3_aa: CASSLGQNNELFF; cdr3_nt: TGCGCCAGCAGCTTGGGGCAGAATAATGAACTGTTTTTT
clone_size: .; v_call: TRBV5-1; d_call: .; j_call: TRBJ1-1; cdr3_aa: CASSFVQGNTEAFF; cdr3_nt: TGCGCCAGCAGCTTTGTACAGGGAAACACTGAAGCTTTCTTT
clone_size: .; v_call: TRBV2; d_call: TRBD1; j_call: TRBJ2-7; cdr3_aa: CASRGQGSYEQYF; cdr3_nt: TGTGCCAGCCGAGGACAGGGTTCCTACGAGCAGTACTTC
clone_size: .; v_call: TRBV9; d_call: .; j_call: TRBJ2-7; cdr3_aa: CASSVGGGNTYEQYF; cdr3_nt: TGTGCCAGCAGCGTAGGTGGAGGGAACACCTACGAGCAGTACTTC
clone_size: .; v_call: TRBV28; d_call: .; j_call: TRBJ2-1; cdr3_aa: CASSYSRVGEQFF; cdr3_nt: TGTGCCAGCAGCTATTCAAGGGTGGGTGAGCAGTTCTTC
clone_size: .; v_call: TRBV30; d_call: .; j_call: TRBJ1-2; cdr3_aa: CAWSSWGSYGYTF; cdr3_nt: TGTGCCTGGAGTTCCTGGGGTAGCTATGGCTACACCTTC
clone_size: few; v_call: TRBV4-2; d_call: TRBD2; j_call: TRBJ2-1; cdr3_aa: CASSQGTSQQGYNEQFF; cdr3_nt: TGTGCCAGCAGCCAGGGGACTAGCCAACAGGGATACAATGAGCAGTTCTTC
clone_size: .; v_call: TRBV19; d_call: .; j_call: TRBJ1-1; cdr3_aa: CASTGTFMNTEAFF; cdr3_nt: TGTGCCAGTACCGGGACTTTCATGAACACTGAAGCTTTCTTT
clone_size: .; v_call: TRBV7-2; d_call: .; j_call: TRBJ1-2; cdr3_aa: CASSLEYSPRGYGYTF; cdr3_nt: TGTGCCAGCAGCTTAGAATACAGTCCCCGGGGCTATGGCTACACCTTC
clone_size: .; v_call: TRBV5-8; d_call: TRBD2; j_call: TRBJ2-1; cdr3_aa: CASSAPKVAGGHAEQFF; cdr3_nt: TGTGCCAGCAGCGCCCCGAAAGTAGCGGGAGGGCACGCTGAGCAGTTCTTC
clone_size: .; v_call: TRBV7-2; d_call: .; j_call: TRBJ2-7; cdr3_aa: CASSLAFGQAYEQYF; cdr3_nt: TGTGCCAGCAGCTTAGCTTTTGGCCAGGCCTACGAGCAGTACTTC
clone_size: .; v_call: TRBV30; d_call: .; j_call: TRBJ2-5; cdr3_aa: CAWSLPGHLVEQYF; cdr3_nt: TGTGCCTGGAGTTTACCGGGACATCTAGTAGAGCAGTACTTC
clone_size: .; v_call: TRBV5-1; d_call: .; j_call: TRBJ2-5; cdr3_aa: CASSLGGTGETQYF; cdr3_nt: TGCGCCAGCAGCTTGGGGGGGACGGGAGAGACCCAGTACTTC
clone_size: .; v_call: TRBV11-2; d_call: .; j_call: TRBJ2-7; cdr3_aa: CASSWQSGLPNAVYYEQYF; cdr3_nt: TGTGCCAGCAGCTGGCAGTCAGGACTACCCAACGCCGTTTACTACGAGCAGTACTTC
clone_size: .; v_call: TRBV29-1; d_call: .; j_call: TRBJ2-1; cdr3_aa: CSVEVRPYNEQFF; cdr3_nt: TGCAGCGTTGAAGTGCGGCCTTACAATGAGCAGTTCTTC
clone_size: .; v_call: TRBV7-7; d_call: .; j_call: TRBJ2-1; cdr3_aa: CASARTPRGEQFF; cdr3_nt: TGTGCAAGCGCGCGGACTCCCCGGGGTGAGCAGTTCTTC
clone_size: .; v_call: TRBV9; d_call: .; j_call: TRBJ2-7; cdr3_aa: CASSETGTPYIYEQYF; cdr3_nt: TGTGCCAGCAGCGAAACCGGGACCCCGTATATTTACGAGCAGTACTTC
clone_size: .; v_call: TRBV27; d_call: TRBD1; j_call: TRBJ2-2; cdr3_aa: CASSSRDRGRTGELFF; cdr3_nt: TGTGCCAGCAGTTCCCGGGACAGGGGTCGCACCGGGGAGCTGTTTTTT
clone_size: .; v_call: TRBV7-2; d_call: TRBD2; j_call: TRBJ2-3; cdr3_aa: CASSFLAGARTDTQYF; cdr3_nt: TGTGCCAGCAGTTTTCTAGCGGGAGCCCGCACAGATACGCAGTATTTT
clone_size: .; v_call: TRBV5-1; d_call: TRBD1; j_call: TRBJ2-5; cdr3_aa: CASSLGAAGTGGETQYF; cdr3_nt: TGCGCCAGCAGCTTGGGAGCTGCGGGGACAGGAGGGGAGACCCAGTACTTC
clone_size: once; v_call: TRBV5-1; d_call: TRBD2; j_call: TRBJ2-3; cdr3_aa: CASSLVAGVVDTQYF; cdr3_nt: TGCGCCAGCAGCTTGGTAGCGGGAGTTGTGGATACGCAGTATTTT
clone_size: .; v_call: TRBV6-5; d_call: TRBD1; j_call: TRBJ2-1; cdr3_aa: CASTTGGSEQFF; cdr3_nt: TGTGCCAGCACAACAGGGGGAAGTGAGCAGTTCTTC
clone_size: .; v_call: TRBV6-6; d_call: .; j_call: TRBJ1-2; cdr3_aa: CASSLTPGPINYGYTF; cdr3_nt: TGTGCCAGCAGCCTGACTCCGGGACCGATCAACTATGGCTACACCTTC
clone_size: .; v_call: TRBV5-4; d_call: TRBD1; j_call: TRBJ2-1; cdr3_aa: CASSTRDRGRHNEQFF; cdr3_nt: TGTGCCAGCAGCACCAGGGACAGGGGGCGCCACAATGAGCAGTTCTTC
clone_size: .; v_call: TRBV14; d_call: .; j_call: TRBJ2-5; cdr3_aa: CASSHPQGRRGLETQYF; cdr3_nt: TGTGCCAGCAGCCATCCACAGGGGCGGAGGGGGTTAGAGACCCAGTACTTC
clone_size: .; v_call: TRBV28; d_call: TRBD2; j_call: TRBJ2-1; cdr3_aa: CASLPGGRGYEQFF; cdr3_nt: TGTGCCAGCCTCCCGGGGGGAAGAGGGTATGAGCAGTTCTTC
clone_size: few; v_call: TRBV19; d_call: .; j_call: TRBJ1-3; cdr3_aa: CASTLGGSSGNTIYF; cdr3_nt: TGTGCCAGTACCCTTGGCGGGAGCTCTGGAAACACCATATATTTT
clone_size: .; v_call: TRBV7-3; d_call: .; j_call: TRBJ1-1; cdr3_aa: CASSTTGSTEAFF; cdr3_nt: TGTGCCAGCAGCACGACAGGTAGCACTGAAGCTTTCTTT
clone_size: .; v_call: TRBV27; d_call: .; j_call: TRBJ2-6; cdr3_aa: CASSLWGANVLTF; cdr3_nt: TGTGCCAGCAGTTTATGGGGGGCCAACGTCCTGACTTTC
clone_size: .; v_call: TRBV11-2; d_call: .; j_call: TRBJ1-5; cdr3_aa: CASSLVGENQPQHF; cdr3_nt: TGTGCCAGCAGCTTAGTGGGTGAGAATCAGCCCCAGCATTTT
clone_size: .; v_call: TRBV5-1; d_call: .; j_call: TRBJ1-2; cdr3_aa: CASREFTSGGNYGYTF; cdr3_nt: TGCGCCAGCAGGGAATTCACCTCTGGGGGGAACTATGGCTACACCTTC
clone_size: .; v_call: TRBV4-1; d_call: .; j_call: TRBJ1-3; cdr3_aa: CASSQDPAFLSGNTIYF; cdr3_nt: TGCGCCAGCAGCCAAGATCCGGCTTTCCTCTCTGGAAACACCATATATTTT
clone_size: .; v_call: TRBV9; d_call: TRBD1; j_call: TRBJ1-3; cdr3_aa: CASSASQGASGNTIYF; cdr3_nt: TGTGCCAGCAGCGCCTCACAGGGGGCTTCTGGAAACACCATATATTTT
clone_size: .; v_call: TRBV2; d_call: TRBD2; j_call: TRBJ2-7; cdr3_aa: CASKGEGMHEQYF; cdr3_nt: TGTGCCAGCAAAGGGGAGGGAATGCACGAGCAGTACTTC
clone_size: .; v_call: TRBV5-6; d_call: .; j_call: TRBJ1-2; cdr3_aa: CASSLDGAGYTF; cdr3_nt: TGTGCCAGCAGCTTGGACGGTGCTGGCTACACCTTC
clone_size: .; v_call: TRBV7-6; d_call: .; j_call: TRBJ1-1; cdr3_aa: CASSPGGWNTEAFF; cdr3_nt: TGTGCCAGCAGCCCTGGGGGGTGGAACACTGAAGCTTTCTTT